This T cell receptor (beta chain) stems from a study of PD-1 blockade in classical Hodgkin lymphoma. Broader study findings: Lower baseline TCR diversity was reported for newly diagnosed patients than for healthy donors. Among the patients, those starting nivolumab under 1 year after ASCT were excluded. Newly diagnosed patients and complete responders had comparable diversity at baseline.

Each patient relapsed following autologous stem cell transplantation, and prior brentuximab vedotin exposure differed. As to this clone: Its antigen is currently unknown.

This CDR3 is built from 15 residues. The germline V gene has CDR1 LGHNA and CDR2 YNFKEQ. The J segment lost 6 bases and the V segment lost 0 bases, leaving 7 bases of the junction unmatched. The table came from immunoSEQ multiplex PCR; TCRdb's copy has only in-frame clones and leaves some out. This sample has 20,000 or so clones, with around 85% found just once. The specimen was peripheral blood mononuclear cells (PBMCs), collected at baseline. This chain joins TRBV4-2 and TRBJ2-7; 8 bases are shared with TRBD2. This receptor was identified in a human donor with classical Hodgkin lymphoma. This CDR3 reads CASSQDRGGNSEQYF. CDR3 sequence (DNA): TGTGCCAGCAGCCAAGATCGGGGGGGAAACTCCGAGCAGTACTTC.